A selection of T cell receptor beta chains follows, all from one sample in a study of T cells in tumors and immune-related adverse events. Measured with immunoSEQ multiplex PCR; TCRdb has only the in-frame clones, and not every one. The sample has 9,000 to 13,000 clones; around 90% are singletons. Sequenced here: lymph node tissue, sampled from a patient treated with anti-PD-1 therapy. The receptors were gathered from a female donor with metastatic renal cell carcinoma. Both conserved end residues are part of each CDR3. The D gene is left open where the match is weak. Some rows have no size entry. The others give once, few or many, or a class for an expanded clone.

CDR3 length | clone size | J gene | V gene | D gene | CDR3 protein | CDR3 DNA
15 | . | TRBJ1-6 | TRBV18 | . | CASSLNNARRSPLHF | TGTGCCAGCTCACTAAACAACGCGCGTAGGTCACCCCTCCACTTT
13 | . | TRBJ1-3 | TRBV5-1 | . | CASKEDSGNTIYF | TGCGCCAGCAAGGAGGACTCTGGAAACACCATATATTTT
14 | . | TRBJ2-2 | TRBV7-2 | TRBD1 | CASRGQVDTGELFF | TGTGCCAGCAGGGGACAGGTAGACACCGGGGAGCTGTTTTTT
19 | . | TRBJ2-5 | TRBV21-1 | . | CASISKRRVVAGPLETQYF | TGTGCCAGCATCTCAAAGAGGAGGGTGGTAGCGGGGCCACTGGAGACCCAGTACTTC
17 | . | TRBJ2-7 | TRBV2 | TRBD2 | CASRRPDGFTSGYEQYF | TGTGCCAGCAGGCGCCCGGACGGCTTTACTAGCGGCTACGAGCAGTACTTC
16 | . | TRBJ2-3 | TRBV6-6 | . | CASRKLGVLSTDTQYF | TGTGCCAGCAGGAAACTTGGGGTACTTAGCACAGATACGCAGTATTTT
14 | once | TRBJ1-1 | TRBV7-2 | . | CASSLAIRDTEAFF | TGTGCCAGCAGCTTGGCCATCCGGGACACTGAAGCTTTCTTT
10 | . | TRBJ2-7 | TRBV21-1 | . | CASSRHEQYF | TGTGCCAGCAGCAGGCACGAGCAGTACTTC
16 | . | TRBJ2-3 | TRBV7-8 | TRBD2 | CASSFSREGWSDTQYF | TGTGCCAGCAGCTTTTCTCGGGAGGGGTGGTCAGATACGCAGTATTTT
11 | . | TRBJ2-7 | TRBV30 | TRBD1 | CALDRGLNQYF | TGTGCCTTGGACAGGGGTTTAAATCAGTACTTC
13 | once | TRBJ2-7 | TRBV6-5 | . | CASRIVDSYEQYF | TGTGCCAGCCGAATAGTAGACTCCTACGAGCAGTACTTC
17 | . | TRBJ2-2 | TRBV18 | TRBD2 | CASSPGAGGTNTGELFF | TGTGCCAGCTCACCAGGAGCGGGGGGGACGAACACCGGGGAGCTGTTTTTT
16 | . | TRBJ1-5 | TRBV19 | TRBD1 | CASSTGQPYSNQPQHF | TGTGCCAGTAGTACGGGACAGCCTTATAGCAATCAGCCCCAGCATTTT
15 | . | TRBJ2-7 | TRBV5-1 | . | CASSLFRQPPYEQYF | TGCGCCAGCAGCTTGTTTCGACAACCACCCTACGAGCAGTACTTC